This TCR beta chain was captured by sequencing in a study of T cells in localized non-small cell lung cancer (TCRdb year 2020). Background for the entire study: The study analyzed T cell repertoires of roughly 220 early-stage NSCLC patients, comparing tumors and uninvolved tumor-adjacent lungs. The mean age of the NSCLC patients was around 67 years, with 120 to 150 men and around 110 women. All 250 or so NSCLC patients in the cohort were treatment-naive and had localized lung tumors that were resected. Summary of the overall study and its limitations: Because multi-region tumor sequencing was not done, intratumor heterogeneity could not be ruled out. The highest T cell clonality was observed in uninvolved tumor-adjacent lung, where clonality exceeded that of tumor, suggesting that antigenic responses were more focused in uninvolved tumor-adjacent lung. Since the design was exploratory, TCR variables were selected using unadjusted p-values with no false-discovery rate correction. A median of about 55 of the top 100 tumor clones were detected in paired uninvolved adjacent lung, and around 30 of these tumor clones were also found among the top 100 clones of the paired uninvolved adjacent lung. Longer overall survival was associated with higher T cell density in blood, whereas shorter survival was associated with higher clonality in adjacent lung.

This clone was seen a few times. This receptor's antigen is unknown. Per-nucleotide qualities are absent, and no much larger clonotype sits a single base away. At diagnosis, tumor, uninvolved tumor-adjacent lung and peripheral blood were collected and then preserved as a mix of FFPE and fresh-frozen material. Blood samples were analyzed as peripheral blood mononuclear cells for TCR repertoire profiling. The immunoSEQ Assay was used to sequence TCR beta CDR3 regions from DNA. The study's own analysis went as follows. To compute T cell density, TCR beta template counts were normalized to usable DNA, which was estimated by amplifying housekeeping genes. Richness was estimated using the preseqR package, with extrapolation to 400,000 templates for PBMC samples and to 120,000 templates for tissue samples. Clonality was defined by subtracting Pielou's evenness from one. Differential abundance testing on productive amino-acid clonotypes, with a minimum total count of 5 and an alpha of 0.1, was used to identify tissue-enriched TCRs. The Jaccard Index and the Morisita Overlap Index were used to measure repertoire overlap between compartments. GLIPH clustered TCR beta CDR3s with public tetramer-defined viral CDR3s; viral motifs required at least three viral sequences plus V-gene enrichment. This is the immuneACCESS table as TCRdb keeps it, with only in-frame sequences that have V and J called. A part of the clones is gone; compared with another copy, unresolved V genes explain less than half, and the rest is unexplained. Clone size and the V and J calls come from that table; the DNA yielded D and trimming. This sample holds about 59,000 clones; roughly 90% were observed only once. Of the sample, approximately 22% is held by the ten largest clones.

The starting material was peripheral blood, obtained before any cancer treatment. This clonotype was obtained from a man aged 40 to 75 with stage I squamous cell lung carcinoma.

The nucleotide sequence reads TGTGCCAGCAGCCCCCGGATAGCGAGCAATGAGCAGTTCTTC. It translates to CASSPRIASNEQFF. The rearranged chain carries TRBV7-9 and TRBJ2-1; matching of 5 bases hints at TRBD2 as the D gene. Per the germline V gene (reference sequence), SEHNR is the CDR1 and FQNEAQ is the CDR2. From its cysteine to its phenylalanine, the CDR3 spans 14 amino acids. Only the CDR3 region is kept as DNA, spanning 42 bases read in frame from base 1. V is pared back by 5 bases and J by 6 bases, with 14 bases lying between the germline termini.